The next 18 T cell receptor beta chains were all read from a single sample in a study of beta chain features in type 1 diabetes. The whole isolated RNA underwent reverse transcription, so sequencing captured expressed TCRB transcripts. Profiled with immunoSEQ multiplex PCR; TCRdb holds only in-frame clones, not every one. The sample yields about 400,000 clones, roughly 13% seen once. The specimen sequenced was naive CD4+ T cells from blood. The receptors stem from a man aged 18 to 30 in good health.

This chain links TRBV14 with TRBJ2-5; TRBD2 matches 7 bases. Trimming took 2 bases from V and 2 from J; bases not matched to a gene: 5. Per germline, CDR1 SGHDN and CDR2 FVKESK. This CDR3 contains 15 residues. CDR3 DNA sequence: TGTGCCAGCAGCCAAAATAGCGGGCCACAAGAGACCCAGTACTTC. This gives the protein CASSQNSGPQETQYF.

This clone appeared once. The J gene is TRBJ2-7, the V gene TRBV5-1; D is ambiguous. V lost 0 bases and J lost 1, with 5 bases in between. Germline V gene sequence: CDR1 SGHRS, CDR2 YFSETQ. This CDR3 comprises 13 residues. The CDR3 bases are TGCGCCAGCAGCTTGGCAGCGTCCTACGAGCAGTACTTC. Translating gives CASSLAASYEQYF.

This clone was seen a few times. The gene calls are TRBV7-3 and TRBJ2-5, with D tentatively TRBD1 (6 bases). The germline V and J ends were trimmed by 5 bases and 5 bases, with 15 bases remaining between them. The CDR3 extends over 14 amino acids. CDR1 and CDR2 (germline): SGHTA, FQGTGA. DNA of the CDR3: TGTGCCAGCAGCCCCCAGGGGTCCAAGGAGACCCAGTACTTC. Residues: CASSPQGSKETQYF.

The chain links TRBV29-1 to TRBJ1-2; tentative D call: TRBD1 (5 bases). V was trimmed by 0 bases and J by 4 bases, leaving 18 bases between them. Looked up from germline, CDR1 is SQVTM and CDR2 is ANQGSEA. The length of the CDR3 is 16 residues. The CDR3: CSVEDSNGRVIYGYTF. The CDR3 nucleotides are TGCAGCGTTGAAGATTCTAATGGCAGGGTGATCTATGGCTACACCTTC.

The chain links TRBV5-4 to TRBJ2-1; 9 bases fit TRBD2. V dropped 3 bases and J dropped 9; count of bases not matched to a gene: 4. This CDR3 contains 13 residues. Germline values: CDR1 SGHNT, CDR2 YYREEE (reference sequence). DNA of the CDR3: TGTGCCAGCAGCTCTGGACTAGCGACTGAGCAGTTCTTC. The encoded protein is CASSSGLATEQFF. Supplemented by reference TRBV5-4 and TRBJ2-1, the full variable domain reads ETGVTQSPTHLIKTRGQQVTLRCSSQSGHNTVSWYQQALGQGPQFIFQYYREEENGRGNFPPRFSGLQFPNYSSELNVNALELDDSALYLCASSSGLATEQFFGPGTRLTVL.

V and J are TRBV4-1 and TRBJ2-4, with D possibly TRBD1 on 6 matching bases. The V end lost 2 bases, the J end lost 1 base, and 9 bases lay between the germline ends. There are 15 residues in the CDR3. CDR1 and CDR2 (germline): MGHRA, YSYEKL. Written as DNA, the CDR3 is TGCGCCAGCAGCCAACCCACAGGGGCCAAAAACATTCAGTACTTC. Translated: CASSQPTGAKNIQYF.

The rearrangement links TRBV7-2 to TRBJ2-7, with D maybe TRBD2 (5 bases). CDR3 length equals 15 residues. Germline V lookup: CDR1 SGHTA, CDR2 FQGNSA. V shed 1 base and J shed 2 bases, with 12 bases lying between them. The CDR3 sequence is CASSLGAASPYEQYF. The CDR3 nucleotides are TGTGCCAGCAGCTTAGGAGCGGCGTCACCCTACGAGCAGTACTTC.

This rearrangement joins TRBV11-3 to TRBJ2-2; no clear D. This CDR3 is 13 amino acids long. Trimming removed 1 base at V and 6 bases at J, with 6 bases between. Germline CDR1 reads SGHNT; CDR2 reads YENEEA. DNA for the CDR3: TGTGCCAGCAGCTTAGCCCGGGCCGGGGAGCTGTTTTTT. Its translation is CASSLARAGELFF.

This clone was seen more than once but under ten times. The chain has TRBV5-4 and TRBJ2-3, with 7 bases aligning to TRBD1. Germline CDR1 SGHNT, CDR2 YYREEE (reference sequence). The CDR3 covers 14 residues. The trim removed 9 bases at V and 0 bases at J, leaving 7 bases unmatched. CDR3 sequence (DNA): TGTGCCATCGGGCGGACAGGTAGCACAGATACGCAGTATTTT. Translated, it gives CAIGRTGSTDTQYF.

This clone has a handful of counts. This sequence joins TRBV25-1 and TRBJ1-1, with D tentatively TRBD1 (5 bases). Germline assignment: CDR1 MGHDK and CDR2 SYGVNS. Trimming cost V 6 bases and J 1 base, with 9 bases left between them. CDR3 size: 13 residues. The CDR3 loop reads CASRSQGNTEAFF. DNA for the CDR3: TGTGCCAGCAGATCCCAGGGGAACACTGAAGCTTTCTTT.

This chain connects TRBV23-1 to TRBJ2-1; 9 bases align to TRBD1. TRBV23-1 is an open reading frame, and its role is uncertain. J was trimmed by 4 bases and V by 8 bases; bases with no gene match: 9. This CDR3 is built from 15 residues. This chain's CDR3 is CASRNRGRWYNEQFF. The CDR3 nucleotides read TGCGCCAGCCGGAACAGGGGGCGTTGGTACAATGAGCAGTTCTTC.

The V and J genes are TRBV2 and TRBJ2-3; 11 bases map to TRBD2. CDR1 is SNHLY, CDR2 FYNNEI, per germline. The ends lost 7 bases at V and 4 bases at J; junction bases unmatched: 10. The CDR3 has 16 residues. Written as DNA, the CDR3 is TGTGCCAGCAACCCTATAGCGGGAGGGAAAGCAGATACGCAGTATTTT. It specifies CASNPIAGGKADTQYF.

The chain has TRBV30 and TRBJ1-5; TRBD1 might be the D (5 bases). The V and J ends lost 5 bases and 7 bases respectively, with 12 bases between them. CDR3 length: 12 amino acids. Germline CDR1 and CDR2: GTSNPN and SVGIG (reference sequence). The CDR3 loop is CAWGRWGQPQHF. The CDR3 coding sequence is TGTGCCTGGGGGCGATGGGGCCAGCCCCAGCATTTT.

V is TRBV20-1 and J is TRBJ2-7; D not resolved. The V gene lost 6 bases and the J gene lost 4 bases, with 4 bases spanning the gap. Germline-derived CDR1 and CDR2 are DFQATT and SNEGSKA (reference sequence). The CDR3 runs 9 residues. The CDR3 loop reads CSATYEQYF. In DNA, the CDR3 is TGCAGTGCCACTTACGAGCAGTACTTC.

This clone was picked up a small number of times. The V gene is TRBV2, the J gene TRBJ1-5; a weak D match, TRBD1 (6 bases). The germline V and J ends were trimmed by 6 bases and 6 bases, with 12 bases remaining between them. CDR1 is SNHLY, CDR2 FYNNEI, per germline. This CDR3 is built from 13 residues. CDR3 loop: CASRDRGIQPQHF. The DNA of the CDR3 is TGTGCCAGCAGGGACAGAGGGATTCAGCCCCAGCATTTT.

This clone was detected a few times. The DNA is omitted, as the CDR3 cannot be located on it reliably, and the CDR3 follows TCRdb's listing. This chain connects TRBV10-3 to TRBJ2-7; TRBD2 is taken as the D call from the table, unchecked against the DNA. The CDR3 numbers 14 amino acids, ends counted. The germline V gene has CDR1 ENHRY and CDR2 SYGVKD. CDR3: CAAGGSTSGYEQYF.

The chain joins TRBV7-9 to TRBJ2-3, with TRBD1 as a possible D gene (5 bases). The CDR3 has 16 amino acids. The germline V gene has CDR1 SEHNR and CDR2 FQNEAQ (reference sequence). Trimming pared 7 bases from V and 3 bases from J, leaving 20 bases between. The CDR3 region is CASTARRDRETDTQYF. CDR3 nucleotide sequence: TGTGCCAGCACCGCCCGCAGGGATAGAGAGACAGATACGCAGTATTTT.

The sample holds a few counts of this clone. The gene calls are TRBV9 and TRBJ2-5; D may be TRBD2 (5 bases). Trimming stripped 5 bases from V and 5 bases from J, with 16 bases between. The length of the CDR3 is 14 residues. CDR1 and CDR2 from the germline V gene are SGDLS and YYNGEE. The CDR3 loop is CASSHHGVGETQYF. The CDR3 DNA reads TGTGCCAGCAGTCACCACGGGGTTGGGGAGACCCAGTACTTC.